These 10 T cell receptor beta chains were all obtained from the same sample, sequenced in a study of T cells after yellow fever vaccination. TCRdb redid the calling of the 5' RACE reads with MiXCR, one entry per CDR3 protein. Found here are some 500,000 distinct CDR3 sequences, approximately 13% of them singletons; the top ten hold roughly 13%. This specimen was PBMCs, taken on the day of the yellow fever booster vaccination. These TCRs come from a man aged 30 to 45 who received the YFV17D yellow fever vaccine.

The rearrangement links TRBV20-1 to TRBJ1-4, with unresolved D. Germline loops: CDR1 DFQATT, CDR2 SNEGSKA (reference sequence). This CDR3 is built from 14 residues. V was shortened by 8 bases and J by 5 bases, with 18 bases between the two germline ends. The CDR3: CSTSRGPGNEKLFF. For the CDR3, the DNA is TGCAGTACGTCTCGAGGTCCGGGAAATGAAAAACTGTTTTTT.

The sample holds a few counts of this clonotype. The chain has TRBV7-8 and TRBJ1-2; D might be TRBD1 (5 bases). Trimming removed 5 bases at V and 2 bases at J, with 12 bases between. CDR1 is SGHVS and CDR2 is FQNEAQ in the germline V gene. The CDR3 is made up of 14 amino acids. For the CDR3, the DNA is TGTGCCAGCAGCCGCTTTGGGGCAAACTATGGCTACACCTTC. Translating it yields CASSRFGANYGYTF.

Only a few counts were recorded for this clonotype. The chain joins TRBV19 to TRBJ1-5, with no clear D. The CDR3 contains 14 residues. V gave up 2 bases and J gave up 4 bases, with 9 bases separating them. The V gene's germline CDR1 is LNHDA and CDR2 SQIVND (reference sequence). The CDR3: CASSITGINQPQHF. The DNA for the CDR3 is TGTGCCAGTAGTATAACCGGGATTAATCAGCCCCAGCATTTT.

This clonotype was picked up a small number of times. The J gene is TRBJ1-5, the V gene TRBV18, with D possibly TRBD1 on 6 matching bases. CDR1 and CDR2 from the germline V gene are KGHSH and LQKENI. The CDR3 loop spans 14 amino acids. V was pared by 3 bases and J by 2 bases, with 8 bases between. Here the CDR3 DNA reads TGTGCCAGCTCACCGGGGGCGGGCAATCAGCCCCAGCATTTT. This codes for CASSPGAGNQPQHF.

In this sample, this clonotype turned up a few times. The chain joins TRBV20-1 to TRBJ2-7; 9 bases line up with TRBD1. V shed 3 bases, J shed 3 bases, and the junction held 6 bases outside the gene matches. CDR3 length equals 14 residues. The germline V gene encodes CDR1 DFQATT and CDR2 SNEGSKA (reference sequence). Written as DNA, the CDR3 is TGCAGTGCTAGGGGGGACAGGGCCTTCTACGAGCAGTACTTC. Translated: CSARGDRAFYEQYF.

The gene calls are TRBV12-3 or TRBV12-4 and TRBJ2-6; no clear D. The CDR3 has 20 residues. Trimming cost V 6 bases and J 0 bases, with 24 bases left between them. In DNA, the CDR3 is TGTGCCAGCAGCCTTCCCCCATATGGTCGGGCGTACTCTGGGGCCAACGTCCTGACTTTC. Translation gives CASSLPPYGRAYSGANVLTF.

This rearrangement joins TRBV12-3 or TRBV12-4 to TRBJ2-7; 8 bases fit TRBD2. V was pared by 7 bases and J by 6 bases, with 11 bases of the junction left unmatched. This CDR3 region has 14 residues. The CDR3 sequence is CASTLRGGSIEQYF. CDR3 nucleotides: TGTGCCAGCACCCTCCGGGGGGGGAGTATCGAGCAGTACTTC.

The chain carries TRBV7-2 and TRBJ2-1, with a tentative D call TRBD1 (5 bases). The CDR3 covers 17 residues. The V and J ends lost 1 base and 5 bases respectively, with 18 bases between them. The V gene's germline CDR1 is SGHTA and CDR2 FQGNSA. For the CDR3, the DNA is TGTGCCAGCAGCTTAGGACTCCTACCCCGACAGAACAATGAGCAGTTCTTC. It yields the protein CASSLGLLPRQNNEQFF.

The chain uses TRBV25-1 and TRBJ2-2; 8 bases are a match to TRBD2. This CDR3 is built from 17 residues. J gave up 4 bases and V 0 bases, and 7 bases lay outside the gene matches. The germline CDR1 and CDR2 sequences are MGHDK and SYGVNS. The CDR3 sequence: CASSEYAPSGGTGELFF. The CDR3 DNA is TGTGCCAGCAGTGAATATGCACCGAGCGGGGGCACCGGGGAGCTGTTTTTT. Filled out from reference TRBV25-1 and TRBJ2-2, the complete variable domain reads EADIYQTPRYLVIGTGKKITLECSQTMGHDKMYWYQQDPGMELHLIHYSYGVNSTEKGDLSSESTVSRIRTEHFPLTLESARPSHTSQYLCASSEYAPSGGTGELFFGEGSRLTVL.

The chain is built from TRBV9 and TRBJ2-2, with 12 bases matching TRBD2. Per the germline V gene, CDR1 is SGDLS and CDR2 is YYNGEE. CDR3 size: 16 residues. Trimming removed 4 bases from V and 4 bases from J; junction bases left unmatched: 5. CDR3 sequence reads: CASSPRTSGITGELFF. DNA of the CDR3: TGTGCCAGCAGCCCCCGGACTAGCGGGATCACCGGGGAGCTGTTTTTT.